This TCR beta chain was retrieved from a study of breast tumors, draining lymph nodes, adjacent tissues. Whole-study findings and limits: Tumor and nontumor repertoires were significantly more similar in luminal-like than in basal-like breast cancer. The lymph node origin of tumor T cells was framed as consistent with a hypothesis, not demonstrated.

TCRdb passed the multiplex PCR reads through MiXCR, listing each CDR3 protein once. Among under 80,000 distinct CDR3 sequences listed, around two fifths were seen once. This clonotype was seen many times. Its specificity is unknown. With 5 bases removed from V and 3 bases from J, the gap between germline ends came to 17 bases. The CDR3 consists of 15 residues. CDR1 MNHEY and CDR2 SVGEGT come from the germline V gene. The chain links TRBV6-2 or TRBV6-3 to TRBJ2-7; possibly TRBD2 for D (6 bases). The TCR originated in a female donor with breast cancer. Some clones in this sample may be carry-over from other donors' samples. The sample comprised breast tumor tissue. CDR3 DNA sequence: TGTGCCAGCAGTCTCAACTGGGACTGGGGCTACGAGCAGTACTTC. Translating gives CASSLNWDWGYEQYF.